Listed here are 3 T cell receptor beta chains from one sample, sequenced in a study of blood T cells in healthy people across ages. The use of a sample-barcoded 5' primer and a J-beta primer mix characterized a second PCR of about 6 to 11 cycles. Each CDR3 protein gets one entry after TCRdb re-called the 5' RACE reads with MiXCR. The table lists some 1,500,000 distinct CDR3 sequences, less than 45% of them singletons, with around 4% in the top ten. Sequencing was carried out using blood. The source is a woman aged 18-29 years in good health.

This chain links TRBV24-1 with TRBJ2-1; 9 bases align to TRBD2. The CDR3 runs to 16 residues. Germline loops: CDR1 KGHDR, CDR2 SFDVKD. After removal of 1 base from V and 5 bases from J, the junction contained 5 bases not matched to a gene. CDR3 sequence reads: CATSDFGAGGNNEQFF. The CDR3 nucleotides are TGTGCCACCAGTGATTTCGGCGCGGGAGGGAACAATGAGCAGTTCTTC.

This sequence joins TRBV6-2 or TRBV6-3 and TRBJ2-7; D could derive from TRBD1 or TRBD2 (5 bases each). The end of the DNA fits TRBJ2-4 better, so the J call may be wrong. Germline V gene lookup returns CDR1 MNHEY and CDR2 SVGEGT. CDR3 size: 13 residues. CDR3 residues: CASRTSGTNIQYF. The CDR3, as DNA: TGTGCCAGCAGAACCTCCGGGACCAACATTCAGTACTTC.

This clonotype was observed a few times. J is TRBJ1-2 and V is TRBV20-1, with D perhaps TRBD1 (6 bases). V was shortened by 2 bases and J by 4 bases, with 17 bases between the two germline ends. The CDR3 is 15 amino acids. Germline lookup yields CDR1 DFQATT and CDR2 SNEGSKA (reference sequence). In DNA form, the CDR3 reads TGCAGTGCTAGACCCACAGGGAAGAGTGGCTATGGCTACACCTTC. Protein sequence: CSARPTGKSGYGYTF.